In this sample, the clone carrying this T cell receptor beta chain turned up once. Its matching antigen is unknown. Trimming removed 7 bases from V and 3 bases from J; junction bases left unmatched: 15. Looked up from germline, CDR1 is MNHEY and CDR2 is SMNVEV (reference sequence). The CDR3 sequence is 16 residues long. The record originates from a study of T cell responses to AZD1222 COVID-19 vaccine. The method was immunoSEQ multiplex PCR; TCRdb's version includes in-frame clones alone and lacks a portion of them. The sample carries about 130,000 clones, 88% recorded once. General study points: Sampling captured repertoires only after the peak T cell response. At study baseline, merely five or six AZD1222 recipients were seropositive. The donor cohort was predominantly white British with a female majority, and clonal diversity may have been underestimated. Following two doses of AZD1222, Spike-specific TCR breadth and depth rose.

The receptor comes from an adult who received the AZD1222 COVID-19 vaccine. The V gene is TRBV27, the J gene TRBJ2-7; 7 nucleotides align to TRBD2. Source: peripheral blood, taken 28 days after the second AZD1222 dose. The CDR3: CASTPRAGRPVYEQYF. The CDR3 region has the DNA TGTGCCAGCACCCCCCGCGCCGGGAGGCCCGTCTACGAGCAGTACTTC.